The 29 T cell receptor beta chains listed next were all sequenced from one sample in a study of vaccination effects on CD4 cells after COVID-19. Under the ViraFEST assay, PBMC were stimulated with viral peptide pools so that antigen-specific CD4+ T cells expanded. Sequencing was performed afterwards. Isolation of CD4+ T cells took place after nine to ten days of culture. The individual was infected with SARS-CoV-2 between March and December 2020, as confirmed by PCR. Profiling relied on immunoSEQ multiplex PCR, and the TCRdb table lists in-frame clones only, not all of them. The sample contains nearly 45,000 clones, around 75% of which appear only once. No antigen is known for these receptors. Material: CD4+ T cells from PBMCs cultured with a peptide pool, obtained before COVID-19 vaccination. The source of these receptors is a human donor who had a prior SARS-CoV-2 infection.

This clone was seen only a few times. The chain is built from TRBV2 and TRBJ1-6, with D possibly matching TRBD1 (5 bases). CDR1 and CDR2 from the germline V gene are SNHLY and FYNNEI. This CDR3 region has 13 residues. Trimming cost V 4 bases and J 6 bases, with 7 bases left between them. The CDR3 region has the DNA TGTGCCAGCAGTGGGCAGGGTAATTCACCCCTCCACTTT. Protein: CASSGQGNSPLHF.

The rearrangement uses TRBV9 and TRBJ2-1; 14 bases match TRBD2. This CDR3 has 15 amino acids. The V gene's germline CDR1 is SGDLS and CDR2 YYNGEE. The ends lost 4 bases at V and 10 bases at J; junction bases unmatched: 7. The CDR3 sequence is CASSPGLAGEREQFF. The CDR3 DNA reads as TGTGCCAGCAGCCCGGGACTAGCGGGAGAACGGGAGCAGTTCTTC.

The chain is built from TRBV14 and TRBJ2-7; 8 bases are shared with TRBD2. Germline-derived CDR1 and CDR2 are SGHDN and FVKESK. This CDR3 region has 14 residues. J lost 2 bases, V lost 4 bases, and 4 bases had no gene match. This chain's CDR3 is CASSPLAGTYEQYF. For the CDR3, the DNA is TGTGCCAGCAGCCCCTTAGCGGGAACCTACGAGCAGTACTTC. Full variable domain (remainder filled in from reference TRBV14 and TRBJ2-7): EAGVTQFPSHSVIEKGQTVTLRCDPISGHDNLYWYRRVMGKEIKFLLHFVKESKQDESGMPNNRFLAERTGGTYSTLKVQPAELEDSGVYFCASSPLAGTYEQYFGPGTRLTVT.

The V and J genes are TRBV5-1 and TRBJ1-3; D not resolved. The CDR3 consists of 16 residues. V dropped 0 bases and J dropped 1 base, with 11 bases sitting between them. Germline V gene lookup returns CDR1 SGHRS and CDR2 YFSETQ. CDR3 region: CASSLGALASGNTIYF. The CDR3, as DNA: TGCGCCAGCAGCTTGGGGGCGCTAGCGTCTGGAAACACCATATATTTT.

The chain couples TRBV15 to TRBJ2-1, with 9 bases matching TRBD2. Germline V gives CDR1 LNHNV, CDR2 YYDKDF (reference sequence). CDR3 size: 16 residues. With 5 bases clipped from V and 1 base from J, the junction kept 6 bases outside the gene matches. In nucleotides, the CDR3 is TGTGCCACCAGCCGGAAGACTAGCGGATCCTACAATGAGCAGTTCTTC. Its protein is CATSRKTSGSYNEQFF.

The chain uses TRBV18 and TRBJ2-1, with 10 positions matching TRBD2. There are 17 residues in the CDR3. Per germline, CDR1 KGHSH and CDR2 LQKENI. V lost 3 bases and J lost 5; bases outside the gene matches: 10. The CDR3 sequence: CASSPLAGVRVNNEQFF. Written as DNA, the CDR3 is TGTGCCAGCTCACCGCTAGCGGGGGTCAGGGTGAACAATGAGCAGTTCTTC.

This clone showed up just a few times. CDR3 sequence reads: CASSLQDSTEAFF. CDR3 DNA sequence: TGTGCCAGCAGCTTACAGGATTCCACTGAAGCTTTCTTT. V is TRBV7-9 and J is TRBJ1-1; D is unclear. This CDR3 has 13 residues. The germline gives CDR1 SEHNR, CDR2 FQNEAQ (reference sequence). The ends were cut back, 2 bases at V and 4 bases at J, with 8 bases in the middle.

This sequence joins TRBV3-1 (or the pseudogene TRBV3-2) and TRBJ1-1; D is uncertain. Germline loops: CDR1 LGHDT, CDR2 YNNKEL (reference sequence). The CDR3 spans 14 residues. Trimming cost V 4 bases and J 1 base, with 10 bases left between them. CDR3 sequence (DNA): TGTGCCAGCAGCCCCCGAGTAGGGAACACTGAAGCTTTCTTT. It yields the protein CASSPRVGNTEAFF.

The V and J genes are TRBV6-6 and TRBJ2-3, with 10 positions matching TRBD1. V dropped 5 bases and J dropped 3; count of bases not matched to a gene: 11. The CDR3 sequence is 17 residues long. The germline CDR1 and CDR2 sequences are MNHNY and SVGAGI (reference sequence). CDR3 nucleotides: TGTGCCAGCAGTCGCACCGTCGGACAGGGGGGAACAGATACGCAGTATTTT. Translating it yields CASSRTVGQGGTDTQYF.

The V gene is TRBV3-1 (or the pseudogene TRBV3-2), the J gene TRBJ2-7; TRBD2 matches at 7 bases. After removal of 4 bases from V and 3 bases from J, the junction contained 3 bases not matched to a gene. The CDR3 spans 13 residues. The germline gives CDR1 LGHDT, CDR2 YNNKEL (reference sequence). This CDR3 is CASSRGGLYEQYF. CDR3 nucleotides: TGTGCCAGCAGCCGCGGGGGTCTCTACGAGCAGTACTTC.

The V and J genes are TRBV2 and TRBJ1-1; perhaps TRBD1 as D (6 bases). The CDR3 is 13 amino acids. Germline V gives CDR1 SNHLY, CDR2 FYNNEI. V dropped 5 bases and J dropped 7 bases, with 14 bases sitting between them. The CDR3 nucleotides read TGTGCCAGCAGTAAACAGGGTGGTAGTGAAGCTTTCTTT. Translated, it gives CASSKQGGSEAFF.

V is TRBV19 and J is TRBJ2-2, with TRBD1 matching over 10 bases. CDR1 is LNHDA, CDR2 SQIVND, per germline (reference sequence). The CDR3 covers 18 residues. Trimming cost V 3 bases and J 5 bases; bases outside gene matches: 12. For the CDR3, the DNA is TGTGCCAGTAGTATCGGGGACAGGGGCGTTCTTGGGACCGGGGAGCTGTTTTTT. Translation: CASSIGDRGVLGTGELFF.

The V call is TRBV11-3, the J call TRBJ2-3; 9 bases match TRBD1. This CDR3 region has 15 residues. The ends lost 5 bases at V and 3 bases at J; junction bases unmatched: 6. Germline CDR1 and CDR2: SGHNT and YENEEA. CDR3 in DNA: TGTGCCAGCAGCGCCGGACAGGGGCAGACAGATACGCAGTATTTT. It is translated as CASSAGQGQTDTQYF.

V and J are TRBV23-1 and TRBJ2-7; 8 nucleotides match TRBD2. TRBV23-1 is sorted into the ORF group, with uncertain function. This CDR3 region has 15 residues. With 2 bases clipped from V and 7 bases from J, the junction kept 10 bases outside the gene matches. The chain's CDR3 is CASSQRDPGGQEQYF. The CDR3 nucleotides read TGCGCCAGCAGTCAAAGGGACCCGGGAGGGCAGGAGCAGTACTTC.

The genes are TRBV5-6 and TRBJ1-5, with 9 bases that match TRBD1. After removal of 0 bases from V and 5 bases from J, the junction contained 3 bases not matched to a gene. Germline V gene sequence: CDR1 SGHDT, CDR2 YYEEEE. The CDR3 sequence is 15 residues long. CDR3 in DNA: TGTGCCAGCAGCTTGGAGGGACAGGGTTATCAGCCCCAGCATTTT. It specifies CASSLEGQGYQPQHF.

The V and J genes are TRBV24-1 and TRBJ1-1; D remains unclear. This CDR3 comprises 12 residues. V was trimmed by 9 bases and J by 6 bases, leaving 13 bases between them. Germline V gives CDR1 KGHDR, CDR2 SFDVKD. The CDR3 sequence is CATRSQTSEAFF. The CDR3 DNA is TGTGCCACCCGCTCACAGACTTCTGAAGCTTTCTTT.

V is TRBV15 and J is TRBJ2-3; either TRBD1 or TRBD2 may fit D (5 bases each). Germline CDR1 LNHNV, CDR2 YYDKDF (reference sequence). V lost 1 base, J lost 2 bases, and 16 bases lay in between. CDR3 length: 17 residues. The CDR3 spells CATSRAGTARDTDTQYF. In DNA form, the CDR3 reads TGTGCCACCAGCAGAGCCGGGACCGCTAGGGACACAGATACGCAGTATTTT.

CDR3 in DNA: TGTGCCAGCAGCTTATATCAGGAGACCCAGTACTTC. It codes for CASSLYQETQYF. The chain recombines TRBV13 with TRBJ2-5; D gene unclear. This CDR3 contains 12 residues. The germline CDR1 and CDR2 sequences are PRHDT and FYEKMQ (reference sequence). Trimming took 2 bases from V and 5 from J, leaving 6 bases between them.

V usage is TRBV19 and J usage is TRBJ1-1; unclear D gene. The CDR3 is made up of 15 amino acids. CDR1 is LNHDA, CDR2 SQIVND, per germline (reference sequence). Trimming removed 0 bases from V and 4 bases from J, with 12 bases in between. CDR3 nucleotide sequence: TGTGCCAGTAGTATAGAGCGGCGGCAGGCCACTGAAGCTTTCTTT. Its protein product is CASSIERRQATEAFF.

The genes are TRBV5-1 and TRBJ1-3, with TRBD1 identical over 9 bases. Germline CDR1 reads SGHRS; CDR2 reads YFSETQ. V shed 0 bases and J 5 bases; nucleotides not matched to a gene: 3. The CDR3 runs 15 residues. CDR3 residues: CASSLAGQGRNTIYF. Written as DNA, the CDR3 is TGCGCCAGCAGCTTGGCCGGACAGGGGCGAAACACCATATATTTT.

The chain carries TRBV24-1 and TRBJ2-1; 9 nucleotides match TRBD1. Germline CDR1 KGHDR, CDR2 SFDVKD. Losses at the gene ends were 2 bases for V and 15 bases for J; bases not matched to a gene: 7. CDR3 length equals 13 residues. The CDR3 DNA reads as TGTGCCACCAGTGATTCCCGACAGGGGGGGCGGTTCTTC. Protein sequence: CATSDSRQGGRFF.

V gene TRBV4-1 combines with J gene TRBJ1-2; 7 bases align to TRBD1. Germline CDR1 MGHRA, CDR2 YSYEKL. The trim removed 2 bases at V and 4 bases at J, leaving 7 bases unmatched. The CDR3 runs to 15 residues. The CDR3 nucleotides are TGCGCCAGCAGCCAATTTAGGGACAGCTCCTATGGCTACACCTTC. It encodes CASSQFRDSSYGYTF.

V gene TRBV6-2 or TRBV6-3 combines with J gene TRBJ1-1, with a weak D call TRBD1 (6 bases). The V end was cut by 0 bases, the J end by 0 bases, with 11 bases between. The V gene's germline CDR1 is MNHEY and CDR2 SVGEGT. The length of the CDR3 is 16 residues. The CDR3 sequence is CASSYSTGDMNTEAFF. Written as DNA, the CDR3 is TGTGCCAGCAGTTACTCGACAGGAGACATGAACACTGAAGCTTTCTTT.

V and J are TRBV2 and TRBJ2-7; D unresolved. The germline V gene encodes CDR1 SNHLY and CDR2 FYNNEI. The CDR3 spans 13 residues. Trimming shortened V by 5 bases and J by 1 base, and 9 bases separated the two germline ends. The CDR3 loop reads CASSNRRSYEQYF. In nucleotides, the CDR3 is TGTGCCAGCAGTAATCGCAGGTCCTACGAGCAGTACTTC.

The chain couples TRBV7-9 to TRBJ2-7; D not certain. The V end lost 4 bases, the J end lost 3 bases, and 4 bases lay between the germline ends. Germline V gene sequence: CDR1 SEHNR, CDR2 FQNEAQ (reference sequence). This CDR3 has 11 amino acids. The DNA of the CDR3 is TGTGCCAGCAGCTCTAACTACGAGCAGTACTTC. Its translation is CASSSNYEQYF.

This clone was detected a few times. The genes are TRBV5-6 and TRBJ2-5; D ambiguous. V lost 5 bases and J 5 bases, leaving 7 bases between the germline ends. This CDR3 spans 11 amino acids. Per germline, CDR1 SGHDT and CDR2 YYEEEE. The CDR3 loop is CASSDRETQYF. CDR3 nucleotide sequence: TGTGCCAGCAGTGATCGGGAGACCCAGTACTTC. The variable domain in full, with the rest retrieved from reference TRBV5-6 and TRBJ2-5, is DAGVTQSPTHLIKTRGQQVTLRCSPKSGHDTVSWYQQALGQGPQFIFQYYEEEERQRGNFPDRFSGHQFPNYSSELNVNALLLGDSALYLCASSDRETQYFGPGTRLLVL.

This chain joins TRBV5-1 and TRBJ2-7; 7 bases map to TRBD1. This CDR3 is built from 14 residues. The germline gives CDR1 SGHRS, CDR2 YFSETQ. V was clipped by 0 bases and J by 5 bases; unmatched bases: 5. CDR3 amino acids: CASSLGQGHDEQYF. The CDR3 region has the DNA TGCGCCAGCAGCTTGGGACAGGGTCACGACGAGCAGTACTTC.

V gene TRBV15 combines with J gene TRBJ2-2; D gene ambiguous. This CDR3 spans 15 amino acids. The germline V and J ends were trimmed by 0 bases and 4 bases, with 9 bases remaining between them. Germline loops: CDR1 LNHNV, CDR2 YYDKDF (reference sequence). CDR3 bases: TGTGCCACCAGCAGAGATTCCCCATTCACCGGGGAGCTGTTTTTT. Translated: CATSRDSPFTGELFF.

The CDR3 region has the DNA TGTGCCACCCGACTAGCGGGGGTAACGAACACCGGGGAGCTGTTTTTT. This codes for CATRLAGVTNTGELFF. This chain joins TRBV19 and TRBJ2-2, with 12 nucleotides matching TRBD2. The germline V gene encodes CDR1 LNHDA and CDR2 SQIVND (reference sequence). This CDR3 is 16 amino acids long. V lost 10 bases and J lost 0; bases outside the gene matches: 6.